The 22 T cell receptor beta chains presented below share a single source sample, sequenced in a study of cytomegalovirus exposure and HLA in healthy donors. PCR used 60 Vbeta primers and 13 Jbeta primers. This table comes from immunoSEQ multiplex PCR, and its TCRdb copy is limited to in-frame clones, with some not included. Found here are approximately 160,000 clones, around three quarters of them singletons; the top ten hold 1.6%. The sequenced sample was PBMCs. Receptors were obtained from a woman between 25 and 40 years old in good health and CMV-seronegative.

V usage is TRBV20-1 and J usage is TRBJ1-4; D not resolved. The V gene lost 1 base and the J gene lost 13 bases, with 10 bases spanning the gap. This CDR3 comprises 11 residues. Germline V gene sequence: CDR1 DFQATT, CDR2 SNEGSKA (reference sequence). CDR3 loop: CSARGANSLFF. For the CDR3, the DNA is TGCAGTGCTAGAGGAGCGAACTCACTGTTTTTT.

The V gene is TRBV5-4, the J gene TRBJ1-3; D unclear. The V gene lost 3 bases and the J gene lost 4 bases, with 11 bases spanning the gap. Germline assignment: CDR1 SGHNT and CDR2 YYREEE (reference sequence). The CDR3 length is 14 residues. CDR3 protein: CASSSKTGGNTIYF. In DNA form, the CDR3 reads TGTGCCAGCAGCTCCAAAACCGGGGGAAACACCATATATTTT.

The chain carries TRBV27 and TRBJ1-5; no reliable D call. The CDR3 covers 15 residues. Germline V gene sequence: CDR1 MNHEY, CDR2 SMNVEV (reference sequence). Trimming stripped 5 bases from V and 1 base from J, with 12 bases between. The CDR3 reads CASSLLPGSNQPQHF. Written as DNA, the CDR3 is TGTGCCAGCAGTCTACTCCCGGGGAGCAATCAGCCCCAGCATTTT.

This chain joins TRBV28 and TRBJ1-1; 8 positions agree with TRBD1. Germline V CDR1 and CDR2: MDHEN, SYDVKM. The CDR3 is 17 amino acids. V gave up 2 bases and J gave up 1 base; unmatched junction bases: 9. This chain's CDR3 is CASSLRTGLLPNTEAFF. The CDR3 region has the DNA TGTGCCAGCAGTTTAAGGACAGGGCTTTTACCGAACACTGAAGCTTTCTTT. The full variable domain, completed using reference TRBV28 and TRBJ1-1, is DVKVTQSSRYLVKRTGEKVFLECVQDMDHENMFWYRQDPGLGLRLIYFSYDVKMKEKGDIPEGYSVSREKKERFSLILESASTNQTSMYLCASSLRTGLLPNTEAFFGQGTRLTVV.

Here the CDR3 reads CVRSSGTSGYNEQFF. DNA of the CDR3: TGTGTCAGAAGCTCCGGGACTAGCGGTTACAATGAGCAGTTCTTC. The chain carries TRBV7-5 and TRBJ2-1; the table names TRBD2, a call not compared with the DNA. TRBV7-5 is given as a pseudogene. The CDR3 covers 15 residues.

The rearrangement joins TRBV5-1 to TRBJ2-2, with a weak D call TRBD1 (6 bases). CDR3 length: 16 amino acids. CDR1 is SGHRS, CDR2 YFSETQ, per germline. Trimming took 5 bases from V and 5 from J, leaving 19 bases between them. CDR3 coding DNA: TGCGCCAGCAGAAATGGTGGTTCAGGGGATACCGGGGAGCTGTTTTTT. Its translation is CASRNGGSGDTGELFF.

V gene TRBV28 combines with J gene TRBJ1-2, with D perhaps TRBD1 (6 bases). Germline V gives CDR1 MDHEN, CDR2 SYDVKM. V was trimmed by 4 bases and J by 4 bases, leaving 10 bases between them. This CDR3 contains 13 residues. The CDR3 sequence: CASSSGETYGYTF. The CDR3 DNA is TGTGCCAGCAGTTCAGGGGAGACCTATGGCTACACCTTC.

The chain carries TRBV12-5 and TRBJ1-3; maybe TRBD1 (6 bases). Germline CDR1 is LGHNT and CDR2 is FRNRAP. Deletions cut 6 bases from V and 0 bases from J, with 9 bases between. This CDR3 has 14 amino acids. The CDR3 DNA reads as TGTGCTAGTGGCTCGGACAGCTCTGGAAACACCATATATTTT. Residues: CASGSDSSGNTIYF.

The CDR3 here is CASSQGEVGQPQHF. The CDR3 nucleotides are TGCGCCAGCAGCCAAGGGGAGGTTGGACAGCCCCAGCATTTT. This chain links TRBV4-1 with TRBJ1-5; D ambiguous. Trimming took 1 base from V and 7 from J, leaving 11 bases between them. There are 14 residues in the CDR3. Germline V CDR1 and CDR2: MGHRA, YSYEKL.

DNA for the CDR3: TGTGCCACCCTGAGATACAGGGGGACCGGGGAGCTGTTTTTT. Its protein is CATLRYRGTGELFF. The J gene is TRBJ2-2, the V gene TRBV15; 8 positions match TRBD1. This CDR3 contains 14 residues. Trimming took 8 bases from V and 5 from J; bases not matched to a gene: 7. From germline, CDR1 is LNHNV and CDR2 YYDKDF (reference sequence).

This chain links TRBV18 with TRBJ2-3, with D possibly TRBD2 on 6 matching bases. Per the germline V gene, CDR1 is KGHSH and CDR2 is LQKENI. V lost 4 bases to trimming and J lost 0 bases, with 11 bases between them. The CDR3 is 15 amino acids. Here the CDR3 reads CASSRNGGSTDTQYF. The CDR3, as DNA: TGTGCCAGCTCACGGAACGGGGGAAGCACAGATACGCAGTATTTT.

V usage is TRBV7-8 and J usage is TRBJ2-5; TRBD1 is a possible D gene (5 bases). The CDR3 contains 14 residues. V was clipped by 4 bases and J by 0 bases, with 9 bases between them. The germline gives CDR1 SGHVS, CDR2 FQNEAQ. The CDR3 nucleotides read TGTGCCAGCAGCTCGACAGTGTACCAAGAGACCCAGTACTTC. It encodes CASSSTVYQETQYF.

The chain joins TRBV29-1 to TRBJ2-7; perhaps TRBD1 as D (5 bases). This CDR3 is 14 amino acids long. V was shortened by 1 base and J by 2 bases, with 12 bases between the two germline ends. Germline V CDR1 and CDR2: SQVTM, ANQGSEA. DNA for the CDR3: TGCAGCGTTGAAGGGCAGGGTACCACCTACGAGCAGTACTTC. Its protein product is CSVEGQGTTYEQYF.

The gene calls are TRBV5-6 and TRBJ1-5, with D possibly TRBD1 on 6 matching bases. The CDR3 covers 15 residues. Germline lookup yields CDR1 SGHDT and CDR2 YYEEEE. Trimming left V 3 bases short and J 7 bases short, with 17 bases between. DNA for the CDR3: TGTGCCAGCAGCTCAGGGGTGAGTTATCCACAGCCCCAGCATTTT. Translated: CASSSGVSYPQPQHF. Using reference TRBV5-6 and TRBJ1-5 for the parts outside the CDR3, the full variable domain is DAGVTQSPTHLIKTRGQQVTLRCSPKSGHDTVSWYQQALGQGPQFIFQYYEEEERQRGNFPDRFSGHQFPNYSSELNVNALLLGDSALYLCASSSGVSYPQPQHFGDGTRLSIL.

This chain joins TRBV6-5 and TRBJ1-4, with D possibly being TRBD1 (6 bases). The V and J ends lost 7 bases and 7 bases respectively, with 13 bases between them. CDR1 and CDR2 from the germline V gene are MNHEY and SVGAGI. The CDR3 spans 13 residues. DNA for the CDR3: TGTGCCAGCACCCGAGGGGGTGGTGAAAAACTGTTTTTT. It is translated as CASTRGGGEKLFF.

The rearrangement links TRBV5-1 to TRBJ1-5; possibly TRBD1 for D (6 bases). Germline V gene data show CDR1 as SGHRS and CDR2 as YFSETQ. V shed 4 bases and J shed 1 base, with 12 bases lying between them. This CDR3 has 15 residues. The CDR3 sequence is CASSPGDRSNQPQHF. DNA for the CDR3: TGCGCCAGCAGCCCAGGGGATAGGAGCAATCAGCCCCAGCATTTT.

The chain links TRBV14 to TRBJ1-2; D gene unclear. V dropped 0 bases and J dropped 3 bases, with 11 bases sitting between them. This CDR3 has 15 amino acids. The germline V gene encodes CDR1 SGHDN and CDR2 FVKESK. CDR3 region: CASSQDGWSYYGYTF. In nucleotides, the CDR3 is TGTGCCAGCAGCCAAGATGGTTGGAGCTACTATGGCTACACCTTC.

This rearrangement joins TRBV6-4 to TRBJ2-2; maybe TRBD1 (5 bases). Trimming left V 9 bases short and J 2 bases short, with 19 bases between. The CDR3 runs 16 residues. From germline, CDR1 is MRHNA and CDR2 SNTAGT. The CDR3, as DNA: TGTGCCAGGAGATCGCACAGGACCCTAAACACCGGGGAGCTGTTTTTT. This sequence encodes CARRSHRTLNTGELFF.

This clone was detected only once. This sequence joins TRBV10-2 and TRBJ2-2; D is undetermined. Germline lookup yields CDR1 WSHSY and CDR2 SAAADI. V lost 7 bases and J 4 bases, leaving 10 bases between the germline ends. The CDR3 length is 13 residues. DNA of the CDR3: TGCGCCAGCAATAAACAAATCACCGGGGAGCTGTTTTTT. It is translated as CASNKQITGELFF.

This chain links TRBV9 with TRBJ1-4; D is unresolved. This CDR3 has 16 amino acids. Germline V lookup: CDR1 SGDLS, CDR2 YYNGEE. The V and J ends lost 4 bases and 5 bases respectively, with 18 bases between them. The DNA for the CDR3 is TGTGCCAGCAGCCCTCATGGAGGAGGTGGAAATGAAAAACTGTTTTTT. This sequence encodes CASSPHGGGGNEKLFF.

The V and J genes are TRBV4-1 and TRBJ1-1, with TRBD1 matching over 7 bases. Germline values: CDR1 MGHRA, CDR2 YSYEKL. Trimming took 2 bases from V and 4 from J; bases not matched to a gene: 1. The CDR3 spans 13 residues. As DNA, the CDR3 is TGCGCCAGCAGCCAATACAGGGGCACTGAAGCTTTCTTT. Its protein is CASSQYRGTEAFF.

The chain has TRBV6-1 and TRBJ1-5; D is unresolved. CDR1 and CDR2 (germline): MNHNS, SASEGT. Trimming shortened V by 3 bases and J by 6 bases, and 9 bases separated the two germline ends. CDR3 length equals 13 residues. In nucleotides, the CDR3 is TGTGCCAGCAGTGAGCAGGCAACTCAGCCCCAGCATTTT. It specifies CASSEQATQPQHF.